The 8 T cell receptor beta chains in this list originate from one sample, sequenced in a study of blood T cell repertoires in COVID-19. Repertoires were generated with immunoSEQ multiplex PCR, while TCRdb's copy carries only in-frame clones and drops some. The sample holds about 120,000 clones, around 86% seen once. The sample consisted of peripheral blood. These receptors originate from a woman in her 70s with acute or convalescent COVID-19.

The CDR3 nucleotides read TGTGCCAGCAGCCCCCGACAGGGGAGGGGAAACACCATATATTTT. Protein: CASSPRQGRGNTIYF. V is TRBV11-3 and J is TRBJ1-3; 8 bases are a match to TRBD1. V lost 5 bases to trimming and J lost 4 bases; unmatched junction nucleotides: 7. In germline, CDR1 is SGHNT, CDR2 YENEEA. The CDR3 is 15 residues long.

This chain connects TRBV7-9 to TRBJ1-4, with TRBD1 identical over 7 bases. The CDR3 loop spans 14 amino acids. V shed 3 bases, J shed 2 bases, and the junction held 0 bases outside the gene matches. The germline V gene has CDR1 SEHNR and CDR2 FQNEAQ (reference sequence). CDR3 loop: CASSLGQTNEKLFF. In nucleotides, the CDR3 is TGTGCCAGCAGCTTGGGACAGACTAATGAAAAACTGTTTTTT.

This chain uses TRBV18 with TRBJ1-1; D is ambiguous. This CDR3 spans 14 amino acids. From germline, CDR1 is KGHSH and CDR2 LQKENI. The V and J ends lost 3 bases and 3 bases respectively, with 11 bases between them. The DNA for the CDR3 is TGTGCCAGCTCACCCAAAAAGGCGGACACTGAAGCTTTCTTT. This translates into CASSPKKADTEAFF.

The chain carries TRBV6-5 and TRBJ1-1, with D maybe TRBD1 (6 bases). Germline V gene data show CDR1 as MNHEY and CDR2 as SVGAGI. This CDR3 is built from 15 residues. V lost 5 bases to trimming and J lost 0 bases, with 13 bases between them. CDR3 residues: CASSPPGGLNTEAFF. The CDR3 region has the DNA TGTGCCAGCAGTCCCCCGGGGGGGCTGAACACTGAAGCTTTCTTT.

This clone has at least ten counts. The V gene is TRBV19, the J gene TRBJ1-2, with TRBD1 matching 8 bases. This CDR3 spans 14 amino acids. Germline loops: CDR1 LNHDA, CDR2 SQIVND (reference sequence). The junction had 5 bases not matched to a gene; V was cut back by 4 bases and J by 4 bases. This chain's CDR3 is CASSKAGTGYGYTF. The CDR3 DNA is TGTGCCAGTAGTAAAGCGGGGACAGGCTATGGCTACACCTTC.

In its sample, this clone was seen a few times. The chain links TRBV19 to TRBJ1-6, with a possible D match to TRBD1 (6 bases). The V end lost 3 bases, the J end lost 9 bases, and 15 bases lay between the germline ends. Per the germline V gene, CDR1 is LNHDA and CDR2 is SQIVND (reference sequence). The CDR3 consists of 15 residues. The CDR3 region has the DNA TGTGCCAGTAGTATTCAGGGGACAATGACTTCACCCCTCCACTTT. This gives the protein CASSIQGTMTSPLHF.

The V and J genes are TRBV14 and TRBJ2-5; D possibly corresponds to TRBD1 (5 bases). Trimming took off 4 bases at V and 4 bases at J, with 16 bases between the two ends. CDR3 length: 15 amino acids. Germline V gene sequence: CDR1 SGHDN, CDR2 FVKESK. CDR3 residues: CASSRQGPLRETQYF. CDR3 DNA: TGTGCCAGCAGCCGTCAGGGCCCCCTACGAGAGACCCAGTACTTC.

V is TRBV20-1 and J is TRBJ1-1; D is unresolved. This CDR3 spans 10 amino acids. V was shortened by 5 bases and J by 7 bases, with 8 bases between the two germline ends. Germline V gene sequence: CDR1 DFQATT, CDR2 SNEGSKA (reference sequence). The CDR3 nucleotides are TGCAGTGCTCGCACGAGTGAAGCTTTCTTT. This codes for CSARTSEAFF.